A single sample gave rise to the 14 T cell receptor beta chains below, sequenced in a study of shared clonotypes between healthy human individuals. Here immunoSEQ multiplex PCR was the method, and the copy in TCRdb shows in-frame clones only, minus some. Of over a million clones in the sample, about 77% were seen once. Sequenced input: memory CD4+ T cells sorted from blood. Subset of the sample: CD45RA-negative fraction. The receptors were sampled from a man aged 18 to 29 in good health.

The gene calls are TRBV28 and TRBJ2-7; possibly TRBD1 or TRBD2 for D (5 bases each). Germline CDR1 MDHEN, CDR2 SYDVKM. The CDR3 extends over 12 amino acids. Trimming took 10 bases from V and 4 from J, leaving 14 bases between them. In nucleotides, the CDR3 is TGTGCCACCGAGGGGCGGAAATACGAGCAGTACTTC. The encoded protein is CATEGRKYEQYF.

The chain joins TRBV7-2 to TRBJ2-3; 13 bases align to TRBD2. With V trimmed by 5 bases and J by 7 bases, 9 bases remained unmatched. The CDR3 totals 16 residues. Per germline, CDR1 SGHTA and CDR2 FQGNSA. CDR3 protein: CASSRLAGGPPYTQYF. CDR3 DNA sequence: TGTGCCAGCAGCAGACTAGCGGGGGGCCCGCCTTATACGCAGTATTTT.

This chain joins TRBV5-1 and TRBJ1-2, with 8 nucleotides matching TRBD1. J gave up 4 bases and V 5 bases, and 13 bases lay outside the gene matches. CDR3 length: 16 amino acids. The germline V gene has CDR1 SGHRS and CDR2 YFSETQ. Written as DNA, the CDR3 is TGCGCCAGCAGTGACCGGGGGGGACAGGACATCTATGGCTACACCTTC. Translating it yields CASSDRGGQDIYGYTF. Full variable domain (rest looked up from reference TRBV5-1 and TRBJ1-2): KAGVTQTPRYLIKTRGQQVTLSCSPISGHRSVSWYQQTPGQGLQFLFEYFSETQRNKGNFPGRFSGRQFSNSRSEMNVSTLELGDSALYLCASSDRGGQDIYGYTFGSGTRLTVV.

As to this clone: A much more abundant neighbour one base away suggests this may be a read error. V gene TRBV5-6 combines with J gene TRBJ1-2; D not certain. Germline CDR1 reads SGHDT; CDR2 reads YYEEEE. The CDR3 spans 14 residues. V was cut by 5 bases and J by 10 bases, with 21 bases left in between. CDR3 region: CASSTGSFIFDYTF. In nucleotides, the CDR3 is TGTGCCAGCAGTACCGGGTCTTTTATTTTTGACTACACCTTC.

The chain couples TRBV11-2 to TRBJ2-5; 9 nucleotides line up with TRBD1. CDR1 and CDR2 from the germline V gene are SGHAT and FQNNGV. There are 16 residues in the CDR3. J lost 4 bases, V lost 9 bases, and 15 bases had no gene match. The CDR3: CASTFEDRGRGETQYF. The CDR3 nucleotides are TGTGCCAGTACCTTCGAGGACAGGGGACGAGGAGAGACCCAGTACTTC.

V and J are TRBV6-6 and TRBJ1-2; D unresolved. Trimming removed 6 bases from V and 3 bases from J, with 14 bases in between. Germline CDR1 is MNHNY and CDR2 is SVGAGI (reference sequence). The CDR3 spans 14 residues. The CDR3 DNA sequence: TGTGCCAGCAGACCCCCGGGCGGCGACTATGGCTACACCTTC. It yields the protein CASRPPGGDYGYTF.

The J gene is TRBJ2-1, the V gene TRBV11-2; D might be TRBD1 or TRBD2, each matching 6 bases. Trimming left V 2 bases short and J 6 bases short, with 17 bases between. Germline V lookup: CDR1 SGHAT, CDR2 FQNNGV. This CDR3 is 16 amino acids long. This chain's CDR3 is CASSLWAGTSGNEQFF. CDR3 DNA: TGTGCCAGCAGCTTATGGGCGGGGACATCGGGCAATGAGCAGTTCTTC.

This clone was recorded once. Other DNA sequences in this specimen translate into the identical CDR3. V usage is TRBV18 and J usage is TRBJ2-7; 7 bases are shared with TRBD1. There are 12 residues in the CDR3. The germline CDR1 and CDR2 sequences are KGHSH and LQKENI. The V segment lost 4 bases and the J segment 4 bases; nucleotides outside the gene matches: 1. The CDR3 protein is CASSRQGYEQYF. Written as DNA, the CDR3 is TGTGCCAGCTCACGACAGGGATACGAGCAGTACTTC. The full variable domain, with the rest looked up from reference TRBV18 and TRBJ2-7, is NAGVMQNPRHLVRRRGQEARLRCSPMKGHSHVYWYRQLPEEGLKFMVYLQKENIIDESGMPKERFSAEFPKEGPSILRIQQVVRGDSAAYFCASSRQGYEQYFGPGTRLTVT.

This chain joins TRBV6-1 and TRBJ1-5; the D gene is possibly TRBD1 (5 bases). CDR3 length: 12 amino acids. The V and J ends lost 4 bases and 14 bases respectively, with 15 bases between them. Germline V gives CDR1 MNHNS, CDR2 SASEGT. CDR3 DNA: TGTGCCAGCAGTGGTGTTGTGTCGACAGAGCATTTT. Translating gives CASSGVVSTEHF.

This chain connects TRBV27 to TRBJ1-6; 7 bases fit TRBD1. This CDR3 has 15 amino acids. V lost 5 bases, J lost 8 bases, and 9 bases stayed unmatched. Per germline, CDR1 MNHEY and CDR2 SMNVEV (reference sequence). The CDR3: CASSADRVRDSPLHF. CDR3 coding DNA: TGTGCCAGCAGTGCTGACAGGGTTCGAGATTCACCCCTCCACTTT.

J is TRBJ2-7 and V is TRBV5-4, with D uncertain. The germline V gene has CDR1 SGHNT and CDR2 YYREEE (reference sequence). The CDR3 consists of 13 residues. Trimming took 4 bases from V and 3 from J, leaving 11 bases between them. The CDR3 DNA follows: TGTGCCAGCAGCGTGGACGCCATCTACGAGCAGTACTTC. It is translated as CASSVDAIYEQYF.

V and J are TRBV4-2 and TRBJ2-7, with 10 bases that match TRBD1. Germline V gene sequence: CDR1 LGHNA, CDR2 YNFKEQ. CDR3 length equals 16 residues. Germline trimming cut 1 base from V and 2 bases from J; bases unmatched to any gene: 5. The CDR3 nucleotides are TGTGCCAGCAGCCAAGCCTGGACAGGGGGAACCTACGAGCAGTACTTC. This sequence encodes CASSQAWTGGTYEQYF.

The chain employs TRBV5-1 and TRBJ1-1, with D possibly being TRBD1 (5 bases). The germline CDR1 and CDR2 sequences are SGHRS and YFSETQ. V lost 5 bases, J lost 4 bases, and 18 bases lay in between. CDR3 length: 15 residues. CDR3 sequence reads: CASRDPSQGFTEAFF. The CDR3 DNA reads TGCGCCAGCAGGGATCCCAGCCAGGGCTTCACTGAAGCTTTCTTT.

The chain is built from TRBV27 and TRBJ1-3; D gene uncertain. V was pared by 3 bases and J by 0 bases, with 3 bases between. Germline CDR1 is MNHEY and CDR2 is SMNVEV (reference sequence). The CDR3 consists of 13 residues. The CDR3 DNA reads as TGTGCCAGCAGTTTGTTCTCTGGAAACACCATATATTTT. Translating gives CASSLFSGNTIYF.